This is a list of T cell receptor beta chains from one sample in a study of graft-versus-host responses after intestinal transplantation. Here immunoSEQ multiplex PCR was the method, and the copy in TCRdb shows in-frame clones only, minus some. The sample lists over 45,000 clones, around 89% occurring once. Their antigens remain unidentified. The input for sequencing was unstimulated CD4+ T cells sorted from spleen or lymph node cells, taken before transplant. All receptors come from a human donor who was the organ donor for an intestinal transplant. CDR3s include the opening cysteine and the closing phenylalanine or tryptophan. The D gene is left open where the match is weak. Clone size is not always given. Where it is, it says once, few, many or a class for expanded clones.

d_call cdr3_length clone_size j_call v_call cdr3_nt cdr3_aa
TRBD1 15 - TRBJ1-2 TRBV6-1 TGTGCCAGCAGATCACTCGCACAGGGGGCGCCTGGCTACACCTTC CASRSLAQGAPGYTF
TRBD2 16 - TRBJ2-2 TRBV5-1 TGCGCCAGTGCCCAACTAGCGGGCTCGAACACCGGGGAGCTGTTTTTT CASAQLAGSNTGELFF
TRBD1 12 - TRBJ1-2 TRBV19 TGTGCCAGCTACAGGGGGGTAGGTGGCTACACCTTC CASYRGVGGYTF
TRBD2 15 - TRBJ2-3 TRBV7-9 TGTGCCAGCAGCTTCCAGCGGGGAAGCACAGATACGCAGTATTTT CASSFQRGSTDTQYF
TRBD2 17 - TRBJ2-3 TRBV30 TGTGCCTGGAGCGAGGGACTAGCGGGAAAGGGGGGGGATACGCAGTATTTT CAWSEGLAGKGGDTQYF
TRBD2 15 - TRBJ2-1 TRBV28 TGTGCCAGCAGTTCCCCGGGACTAGGTGATAATGAGCAGTTCTTC CASSSPGLGDNEQFF
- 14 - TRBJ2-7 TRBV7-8 TGTGCCAGCAGCCCTGATACAGCGGTTGGGGAGCAGTACTTC CASSPDTAVGEQYF
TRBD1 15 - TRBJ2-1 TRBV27 TGTGCCAGCAGTCCAAGACAGGGGGGATATGATGAGCAGTTCTTC CASSPRQGGYDEQFF
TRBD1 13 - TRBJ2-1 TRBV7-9 TGTGCCAGCAGCTTAGGGGACAGCAATGAGCAGTTCTTC CASSLGDSNEQFF
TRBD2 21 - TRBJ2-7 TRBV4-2 TGTGCCAGCAGCCAAGTTCCCAGGGACTTAGGACTAGCGGGAGGGCCCTACGAGCAGTACTTC CASSQVPRDLGLAGGPYEQYF
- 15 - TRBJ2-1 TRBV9 TGTGCCAGCAGCGTAATCCGTTTGTGCTACAATGAGCAGTTCTTC CASSVIRLCYNEQFF
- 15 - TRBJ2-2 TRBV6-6 TGTGCCAGCAGTTATTCCGGACAAGCCACCGGGGAGCTGTTTTTT CASSYSGQATGELFF
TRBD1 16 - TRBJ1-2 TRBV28 TGTGCCAGCAGTTTCCGCCGGACAGGGGGAAACTATGGCTACACCTTC CASSFRRTGGNYGYTF
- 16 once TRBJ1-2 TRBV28 TGTGCCAGCAGTTCGACGGGGGTCGTGATAAAGGAGGGCTACACCTTC CASSSTGVVIKEGYTF
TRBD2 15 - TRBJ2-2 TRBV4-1 TGCGCCAGCAGCCCATGGCTAGCGGGTACCTTGGAGCTGTTTTTT CASSPWLAGTLELFF
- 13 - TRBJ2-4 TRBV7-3 TGTGCCAGCAGCTTAGGAGGGGTAGGCATTCAGTACTTC CASSLGGVGIQYF
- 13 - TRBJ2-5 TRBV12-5 TGTGCTAGTGGTTCCGACCTAGAAGAGACCCAGTACTTC CASGSDLEETQYF
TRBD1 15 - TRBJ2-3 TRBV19 TGTGCCAGTAGTATTACAGGGGGCGTCGCAGATACGCAGTATTTT CASSITGGVADTQYF
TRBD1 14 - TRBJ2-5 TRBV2 TGTGCCAGCAAAACAGGGGTTTTACAAGAGACCCAGTACTTC CASKTGVLQETQYF
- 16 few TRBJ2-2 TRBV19 TGTGCCAGTAGTCCGCTATCCAGGGGAAACACCGGGGAGCTGTTTTTT CASSPLSRGNTGELFF
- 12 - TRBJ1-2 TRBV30 TGTGCCTGGAGTGTAACGGGGGACGGCTACACCTTC CAWSVTGDGYTF
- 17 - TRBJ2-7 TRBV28 TGTGCCAGCAGTTTTTCTAGGACAGCGGCCTTCTCCTACGAGCAGTACTTC CASSFSRTAAFSYEQYF
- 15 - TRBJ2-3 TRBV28 TGTGCCAGCAGCCTCCGGGGTGATCTCACAGATACGCAGTATTTT CASSLRGDLTDTQYF
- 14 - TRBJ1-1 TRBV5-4 TGTGCCAGCAGCTTGAGGAAGGGACAAGGTGAAGCTTTCTTT CASSLRKGQGEAFF
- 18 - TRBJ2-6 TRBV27 TGTGCCAGCAGTTATCGGACTTACCCGGCCTCTGGGGCCAACGTCCTGACTTTC CASSYRTYPASGANVLTF
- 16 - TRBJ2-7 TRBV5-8 TGTGCCAGCAGCTTGGGGTCGGCTAGCTTCTCTTACGAGCAGTACTTC CASSLGSASFSYEQYF
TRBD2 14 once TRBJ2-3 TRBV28 TGTGCCAGCAGTCCTCGCGGGAGAACAGATACGCAGTATTTT CASSPRGRTDTQYF
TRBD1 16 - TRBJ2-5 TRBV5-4 TGTGCCAGCAGCTTTGTGGGGACAGGGGGCCTAAAGACCCAGTACTTC CASSFVGTGGLKTQYF
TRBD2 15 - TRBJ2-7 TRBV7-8 TGTGCCAGCAGCTGGGGACTAGCAGTAGGCTACGAGCAGTACTTC CASSWGLAVGYEQYF
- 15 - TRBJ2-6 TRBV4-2 TGTGCCAGCAGCCAGGCAGGGTCTGGGGCCAACGTCCTGACTTTC CASSQAGSGANVLTF
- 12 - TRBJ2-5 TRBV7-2 TGTGCCAGCAGCTTTAGGGGGGAGACCCAGTACTTC CASSFRGETQYF
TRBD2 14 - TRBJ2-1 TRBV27 TGTGCCAGCTCGATGGGACTAGCGTCGGATGAGCAGTTCTTC CASSMGLASDEQFF
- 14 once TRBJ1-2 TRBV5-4 TGTGCCAGCAGCTTGGCGCGGGGGGACTATGGCTACACCTTC CASSLARGDYGYTF
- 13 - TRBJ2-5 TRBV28 TGTGCCAGCATCCGAGGGATCGGGGAGACCCAGTACTTC CASIRGIGETQYF
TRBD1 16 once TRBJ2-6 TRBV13 TGTGCCAGCAGCTTTCAGGGGGCGCGGGGGGCCAACGTCCTGACTTTC CASSFQGARGANVLTF
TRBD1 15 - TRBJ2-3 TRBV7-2 TGTGCCAGCAGCCCGGACAGGGGGCGCGGGGATACGCAGTATTTT CASSPDRGRGDTQYF
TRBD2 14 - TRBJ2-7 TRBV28 TGTGCCAGCAGTTCCGAGACTAGCTTGGGCGAGCAGTACTTC CASSSETSLGEQYF
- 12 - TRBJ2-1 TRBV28 TGTGCCAGCAGACCCACAGGAAATGAGCAGTTCTTC CASRPTGNEQFF
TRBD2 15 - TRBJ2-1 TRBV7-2 TGTGCCAGCAGCCTGACTAGCGGGAGTATGGATGAGCAGTTCTTC CASSLTSGSMDEQFF
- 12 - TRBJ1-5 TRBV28 TGTGCCAGCATGAACATCTATCAGCCCCAGCATTTT CASMNIYQPQHF
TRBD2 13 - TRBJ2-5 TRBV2 TGTGCCAGCAGTGAGGGGGAGGGGGAGACCCAGTACTTC CASSEGEGETQYF
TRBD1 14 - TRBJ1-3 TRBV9 TGTGCCAGCAGCGCCGGACAGGCTGGAAACACCATATATTTT CASSAGQAGNTIYF
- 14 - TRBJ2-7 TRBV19 TGTGCCAGTAGTATATGGCAGGGAATTTACGAGCAGTACTTC CASSIWQGIYEQYF
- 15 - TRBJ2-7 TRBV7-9 TGTGCCAGCAGCCCAGACTCGACGGGGTCTTACGAGCAGTACTTC CASSPDSTGSYEQYF
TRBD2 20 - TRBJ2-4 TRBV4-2 TGTGCCAGCAGCCAAGAGGGTAGCGGGAGGGCCGATCTGGGCAAAAACATTCAGTACTTC CASSQEGSGRADLGKNIQYF
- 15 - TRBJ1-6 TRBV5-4 TGTGCCAGCAGTTTACCCGGGAATGGCAATTCACCCCTCCACTTT CASSLPGNGNSPLHF
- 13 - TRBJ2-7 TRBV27 TGTGCCAGCAGCCCCTCGCGTACCTACGAGCAGTACTTC CASSPSRTYEQYF
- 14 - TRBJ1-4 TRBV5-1 TGCGCCAGCAGCCTGGAGGGGGGGAGTGAAAAACTGTTTTTT CASSLEGGSEKLFF
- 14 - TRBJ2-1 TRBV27 TGTGCCAGCAGTTTGTCCCCTAGGGCGGGTGAGCAGTTCTTC CASSLSPRAGEQFF
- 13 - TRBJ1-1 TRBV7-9 TGTGCCAGCAGCTACAGGGAAGATACTGAAGCTTTCTTT CASSYREDTEAFF
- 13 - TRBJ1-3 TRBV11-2 TGTGCCAGCAGCTCAGTACAGGGAAACACCATATATTTT CASSSVQGNTIYF
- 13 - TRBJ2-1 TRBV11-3 TGTGCCAGCAGCTTAGTCGCTAGCAATGAGCAGTTCTTC CASSLVASNEQFF